Reported below is one TCR beta chain. This clone has just a few counts. Its antigen has not been determined. Base quality data are lacking; no much larger clone is found one base away. From each donor, a single peripheral blood sample of 100 to 150 mL on average was drawn into heparinised tubes. Naive, central memory, regulatory and stem cell-like memory CD4+ T cells were sorted on a BD FACSAria II using a panel including CD45RO, CCR7, CD25, CD127, CD95 and CD27. All sorted populations exceeded 95% purity. PBMCs were isolated immediately by Lymphoprep density gradient centrifugation and stained directly without culture. To minimize batch effects, samples were stained and sorted in pairs, one healthy donor with one patient per experiment. Including cysteine and phenylalanine, the CDR3 has 13 amino acids. CDR3 DNA only is kept here, 39 bases in frame from base 1. CDR1 is given as SGHRS and CDR2 as YFSETQ, both from the germline V gene. V was cut back by 4 bases and J by 6 bases, leaving a gap of 11 bases between them.

The record originates from a study of beta chain features in type 1 diabetes (dated 2018 in TCRdb). The study in broad terms: Patients and healthy donors did not differ in mean age, gender distribution, total cell number or subset yield. A total of roughly 99,000,000 sorted cells were examined across all samples, and the number of cells per subset was strongly correlated with RNA yield. The study compared TCRB repertoires of sorted circulating CD4+ T cell subsets between recently diagnosed type 1 diabetes patients and matched healthy donors. Whereas all 30 or so donors provided naive and central memory subsets, regulatory and stem cell-like memory subsets were isolated from just 8 patients and roughly 8 healthy donors.

Paper-wide results and their limitations: Because small numbers of individuals were included in the HLA sub-analyses, any influence of HLA type on TCRB rearrangement was left unresolved. At VDJ recombination sites, type 1 diabetes patients had fewer insertions and more deleted nucleotides, which implies abnormalities in thymic rearrangement. Naive, central memory and regulatory TCRB repertoires appeared to be more similar among patients than among healthy donors. PCR might favor shorter templates, but patient and control samples were amplified and corrected together, so any skew would affect both groups equally. In all four CD4+ subsets, TCRB CDR3 length was moderately but significantly shorter in type 1 diabetes patients. Because cDNA was sequenced instead of genomic DNA, activated cells with high expression could be over-represented, although the groups did not differ in activation or CD3 levels.

All of the isolated RNA was reverse transcribed with the High Capacity cDNA Reverse Transcription Kit, so expressed TCRB transcripts were sequenced. Deep immunoSEQ sequencing was applied to naive, central memory and regulatory T cell samples, giving an average of roughly 3.5 million total reads per sample. After sorted cells were lysed in RLT buffer, RNA was extracted with DNase-treated RNeasy Micro or Mini kits, with the choice depending on cell number. To prevent cross-contamination, every cell subset was processed on its own, while patient and healthy donor samples were processed together. TCRB sequences were amplified from cDNA with the immunoSEQ multiplex PCR, producing 87-bp fragments spanning the CDR3 region. The amplicons were sequenced using the Illumina HiSeq platform. Concerning the study's data processing: Synthetic template baselines were used to correct PCR bias computationally, reads within Hamming distance 2 were collapsed together, and singletons that could not be merged were discarded. Reads were aligned against IMGT so that V, D and J genes, CDR3 length and insertions or deletions at six rearrangement sites could be assigned. Within each subset, clonotype counts were normalized to the number of sorted cells before true diversity and Gini coefficients were calculated with the tcR R package. The overlap coefficient, calculated on TCRB nucleotide sequences, was used to quantify repertoire sharing. In its TCRdb copy, this immuneACCESS table keeps in-frame sequences only and misses some clones. Where compared with another copy, unresolved V genes explain less than half of these, and the others have no known cause. V and J calls and clone size are as listed in that table; D and trimming were resolved from the DNA. The sample contains more than 150,000 clones, around 13% of them found a single time. In total, the top ten clones hold 0.62% of the sample.

This TCR came from a woman between 18 and 29 years old in good health. The source material was central memory CD4+ T cells from blood. The rearrangement combines TRBV5-1 with TRBJ2-1, and the D gene may be TRBD1, 5 bases matching. The bases read TGCGCCAGCAGCAATCAGGGTTCCAATGAGCAGTTCTTC. The encoded protein is CASSNQGSNEQFF.